This entry describes one T cell receptor (beta chain). In its sample, this clonotype was seen a few times. Its antigen is currently not known. Base-call qualities are not available, and no considerably larger clone is one nucleotide away. These data belong to a study of T cells in Graves' hyperthyroidism and ophthalmopathy (dated by TCRdb to about 2019). About the investigation overall: Peripheral blood samples were taken at the time of initial diagnosis, prior to any treatment. An independent validation cohort of around 19 hyperthyroidism patients and 17 patients who later progressed to ophthalmopathy tested prospective prediction of ophthalmopathy. The approximately 100 discovery patients were divided at random into training and test sets in a 7:3 ratio. To identify TCR V-J signatures that set the groups apart, the researchers used a discovery cohort of 90 to 100 patients, made up of 40 to 45 with Graves' ophthalmopathy and approximately 57 with stable Graves' hyperthyroidism. After blood sampling, hyperthyroidism patients were treated with methimazole at a starting dose of 30 mg daily, and ophthalmopathy patients were treated with high-dose intravenous methylprednisolone. The paper reports TCR Vbeta CDR3 sequencing of 140 or so peripheral blood samples: under 45 ophthalmopathy, roughly 80 hyperthyroidism and approximately 17 progressor patients. The study also compared thyroid tissue and blood T-cell repertoires from several Graves' hyperthyroidism patients.

The trim is 0 bases for V and 9 bases for J, with a gap of 12 bases between the germline ends. CDR1 GTSNPN and CDR2 SVGIG are derived from the germline V gene (reference sequence). From the cysteine through the phenylalanine, the CDR3 covers 13 amino acids. Kept here is only the CDR3 DNA, which spans 39 bases and is read in frame from base 1. Moderately to severely active disease, a Clinical Activity Score of at least 3, a NOSPECS grade of at least 4, and a duration under 3 months were present in ophthalmopathy patients. Patients with uncontrolled infections, other autoimmune diseases, pregnancy or lactation were excluded. Clinical symptoms, serum thyroxine and TRAb, thyroid ultrasound, and orbital computed tomography formed the basis for the diagnoses. PBMCs were separated from 10 ml of fresh peripheral blood using Ficoll-Paque density gradient centrifugation. Total RNA was extracted using Trizol reagent, and RNA quality was assessed on an Agilent 2100 Bioanalyzer.

The TCR beta CDR3 regions were amplified from the RNA transcripts. The first round of RT-PCR for the TCR CDR3 was performed with the HTBI primer set and the Qiagen OneStep RT-PCR kit. Libraries were constructed in a second round of multiplex PCR, after which size selection and purification were carried out. Libraries were sequenced paired-end with 100 bp reads on an Illumina HiSeq2000. The authors processed their data as follows. SOAPnuke was used to process the raw data, with reads discarded if the reads contained adapters or uncalled bases, had a mean Phred below 15, or lacked an exact constant-primer or identifier match. High-quality paired reads were merged using COPE v1.2.5, and each unique nucleotide sequence was defined as a clonotype. MiTCR v1.1 was used to align the clonotypes against IMGT TRBV, TRBD and TRBJ reference segments. The analysis included only V-J combinations with a frequency above 0.0001, which together covered around 99% of the repertoires. The TCS score was defined as F50 (clonal expansion) divided by E x V (chaos), with BLOSUM62-based TCRdist calculated between CDR3 peptides within each V-J. Welch's t-statistics and random forest reduced several hundred V-J features to 10 to 15, which were used in a naive Bayes classifier (R e1071). TCRdb handled the public reads itself, with Q25 trimming in fastp and clone calling in MiXCR, and kept productive beta chains. Entries are consolidated by CDR3 protein sequence, retaining the most common genes and DNA. The V and J calls, along with clone size, are taken from TCRdb and not from the paper's own processing. Recorded for this sample are about 640,000 distinct CDR3 sequences; less than 25% of them occurred a single time. The ten largest clonotypes hold approximately 30% of the sample.

The paper as a whole reports these results and caveats: A 13 V-J signature model separated ophthalmopathy from stable hyperthyroidism, with just over 85% sensitivity and approximately 81% specificity in cross-validation and 80%/75% in testing. Blood samples also contained most of the expanded thyroid clonotypes (frequency above 0.001), which suggests that blood repertoires may reflect thyroid immune responses. During validation, the model predicted progression to ophthalmopathy a median of about 6.3 months ahead of onset, with roughly 65% sensitivity and roughly 75% specificity. Sample size was not statistically predetermined, and investigators were not blinded to group allocation.

Sequencing was done on a sample of blood. The sequence derives from a man in his thirties or forties with Graves' ophthalmopathy. Recombination linked TRBV30 to TRBJ2-1; TRBD1 is perhaps the D gene, given 5 matching bases. Here the CDR3 is given as CAWSVRLDSEQFF. The nucleotides read TGTGCCTGGAGTGTACGGTTAGACAGTGAGCAGTTCTTC.